This T cell receptor beta chain appears in the sequencing data of a study of CD4 T cells in relation to SARS-CoV-2 and coronaviruses. About the research overall: Convalescent patients had median age around 42 years, range about 20 to 72.

CEF-cultured naive and memory CD4+ T cell DNA got survey-level sequencing. Clones were read by immunoSEQ multiplex PCR, and TCRdb kept only the in-frame ones, dropping some. Among some 40,000 clones listed, around 83% were seen once. Study results and limitations: According to naive versus memory sequencing, detected responses are memory recall, not newly primed.

75,000 to 100,000 naive or memory CD4+ cells were cultured with CEF peptides for 9 to 10 days. As regards this clone: The antigen remains undetermined.

There are 17 residues in the CDR3. Germline trimming cut 3 bases from V and 9 bases from J; bases unmatched to any gene: 10. Germline CDR1 is KGHDR and CDR2 is SFDVKD. The receptor's source is an adult with COVID-19. The sequenced sample consisted of naive CD4+ T cells from PBMCs, cultured in vitro. Subset: naive CD4+ T cells isolated by negative enrichment. The chain has TRBV24-1 and TRBJ2-1, with 13 positions matching TRBD2. The CDR3: CATSDAGLAGVYGEQFF. For the CDR3, the DNA is TGTGCCACCAGTGATGCCGGACTAGCGGGAGTTTATGGTGAGCAGTTCTTC.